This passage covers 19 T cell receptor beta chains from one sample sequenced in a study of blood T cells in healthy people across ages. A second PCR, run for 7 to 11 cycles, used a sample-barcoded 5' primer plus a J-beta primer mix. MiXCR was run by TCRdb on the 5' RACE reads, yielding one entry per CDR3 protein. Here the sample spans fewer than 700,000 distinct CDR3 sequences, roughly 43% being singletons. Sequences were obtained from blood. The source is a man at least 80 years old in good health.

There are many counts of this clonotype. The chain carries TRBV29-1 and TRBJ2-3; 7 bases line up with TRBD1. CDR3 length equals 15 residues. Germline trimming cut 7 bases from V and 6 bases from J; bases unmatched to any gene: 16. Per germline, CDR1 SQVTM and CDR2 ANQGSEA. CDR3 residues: CSATSGTVLYDTQYF. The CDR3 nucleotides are TGCAGCGCAACCTCCGGGACAGTTCTATACGATACGCAGTATTTT.

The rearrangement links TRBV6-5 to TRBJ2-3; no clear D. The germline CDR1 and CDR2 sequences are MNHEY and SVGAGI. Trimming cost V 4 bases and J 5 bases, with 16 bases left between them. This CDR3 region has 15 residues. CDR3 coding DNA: TGTGCCAGCAGTTTAGCCCGGGCCCTGGAAGATACGCAGTATTTT. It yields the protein CASSLARALEDTQYF.

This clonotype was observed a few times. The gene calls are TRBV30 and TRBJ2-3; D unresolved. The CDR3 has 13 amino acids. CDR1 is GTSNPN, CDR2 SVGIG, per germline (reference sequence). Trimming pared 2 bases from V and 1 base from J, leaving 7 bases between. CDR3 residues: CAWSPLRTDTQYF. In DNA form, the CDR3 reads TGTGCCTGGAGTCCTCTACGCACAGATACGCAGTATTTT.

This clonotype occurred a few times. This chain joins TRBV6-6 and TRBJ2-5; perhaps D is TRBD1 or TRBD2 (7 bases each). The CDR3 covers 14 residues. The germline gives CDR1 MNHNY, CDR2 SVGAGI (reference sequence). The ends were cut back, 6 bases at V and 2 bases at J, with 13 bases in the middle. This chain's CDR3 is CASRGGGQQETQYF. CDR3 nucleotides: TGTGCCAGCAGGGGGGGGGGACAGCAAGAGACCCAGTACTTC.

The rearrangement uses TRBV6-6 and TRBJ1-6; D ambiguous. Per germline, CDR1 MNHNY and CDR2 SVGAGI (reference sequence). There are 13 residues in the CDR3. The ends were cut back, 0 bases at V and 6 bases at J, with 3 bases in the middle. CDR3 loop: CASSYSPNSPLHF. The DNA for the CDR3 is TGTGCCAGCAGTTACTCTCCTAATTCACCCCTCCACTTT.

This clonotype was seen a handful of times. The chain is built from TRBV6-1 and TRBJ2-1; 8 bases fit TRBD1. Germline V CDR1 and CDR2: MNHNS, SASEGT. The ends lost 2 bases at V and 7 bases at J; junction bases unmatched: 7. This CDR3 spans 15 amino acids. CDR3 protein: CASSESGQGPNEQFF. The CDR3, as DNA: TGTGCCAGCAGTGAAAGTGGACAGGGTCCAAATGAGCAGTTCTTC.

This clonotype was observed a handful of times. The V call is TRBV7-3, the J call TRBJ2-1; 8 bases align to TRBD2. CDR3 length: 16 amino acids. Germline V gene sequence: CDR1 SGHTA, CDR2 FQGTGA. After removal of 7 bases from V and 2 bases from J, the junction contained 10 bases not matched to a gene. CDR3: CASTQSGGRPYNEQFF. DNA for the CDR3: TGTGCCAGCACCCAAAGTGGCGGGAGGCCCTACAATGAGCAGTTCTTC. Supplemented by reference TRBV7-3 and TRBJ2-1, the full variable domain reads GAGVSQTPSNKVTEKGKYVELRCDPISGHTALYWYRQSLGQGPEFLIYFQGTGAADDSGLPNDRFFAVRPEGSVSTLKIQRTERGDSAVYLCASTQSGGRPYNEQFFGPGTRLTVL.

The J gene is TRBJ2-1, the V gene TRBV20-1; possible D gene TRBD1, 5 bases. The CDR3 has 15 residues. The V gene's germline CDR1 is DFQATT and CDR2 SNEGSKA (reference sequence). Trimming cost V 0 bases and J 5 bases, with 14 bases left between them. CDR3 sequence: CSARDPLRANNEQFF. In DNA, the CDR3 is TGCAGTGCTAGAGATCCTCTCAGGGCAAACAATGAGCAGTTCTTC.

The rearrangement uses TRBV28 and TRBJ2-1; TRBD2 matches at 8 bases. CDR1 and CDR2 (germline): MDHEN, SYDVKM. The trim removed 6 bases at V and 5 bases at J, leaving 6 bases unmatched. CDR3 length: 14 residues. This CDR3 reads CASRSPAGDNEQFF. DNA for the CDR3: TGTGCCAGCAGATCACCAGCGGGAGACAATGAGCAGTTCTTC.

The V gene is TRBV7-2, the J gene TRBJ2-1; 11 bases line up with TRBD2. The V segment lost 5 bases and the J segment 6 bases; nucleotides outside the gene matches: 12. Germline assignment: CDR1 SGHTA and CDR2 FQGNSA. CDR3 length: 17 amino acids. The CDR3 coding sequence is TGTGCCAGCAGCGCGCAAGGGCTAGCGGGAGGAGCCAATGAGCAGTTCTTC. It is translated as CASSAQGLAGGANEQFF.

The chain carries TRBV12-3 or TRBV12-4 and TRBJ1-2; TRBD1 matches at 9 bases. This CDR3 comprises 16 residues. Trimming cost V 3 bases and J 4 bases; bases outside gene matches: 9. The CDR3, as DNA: TGTGCCAGCAGTTTGGGGACAGGGCCGTCCTTCTATGGCTACACCTTC. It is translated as CASSLGTGPSFYGYTF.

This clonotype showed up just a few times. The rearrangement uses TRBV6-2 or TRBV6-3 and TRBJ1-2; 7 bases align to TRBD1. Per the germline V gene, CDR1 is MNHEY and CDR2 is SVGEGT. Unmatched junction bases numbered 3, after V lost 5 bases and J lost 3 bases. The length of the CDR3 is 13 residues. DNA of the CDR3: TGTGCCAGCAGTGCGGGACAGCACTATGGCTACACCTTC. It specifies CASSAGQHYGYTF.

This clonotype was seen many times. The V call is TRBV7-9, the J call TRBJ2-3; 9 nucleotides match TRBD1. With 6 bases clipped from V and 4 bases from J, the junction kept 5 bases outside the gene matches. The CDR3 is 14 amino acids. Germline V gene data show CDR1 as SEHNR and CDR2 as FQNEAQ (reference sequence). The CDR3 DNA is TGTGCCAGCAGTGGGACAGGGTCGGCAGATACGCAGTATTTT. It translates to CASSGTGSADTQYF.

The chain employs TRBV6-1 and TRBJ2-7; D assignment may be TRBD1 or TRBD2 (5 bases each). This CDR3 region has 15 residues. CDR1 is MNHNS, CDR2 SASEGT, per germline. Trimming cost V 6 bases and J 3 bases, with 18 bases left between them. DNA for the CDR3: TGTGCCAGCAGGATTGCGACTGGGGACGACTACGAGCAGTACTTC. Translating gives CASRIATGDDYEQYF.

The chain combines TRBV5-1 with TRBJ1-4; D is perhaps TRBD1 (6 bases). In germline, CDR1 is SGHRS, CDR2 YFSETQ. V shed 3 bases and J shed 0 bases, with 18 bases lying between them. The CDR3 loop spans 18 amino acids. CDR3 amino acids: CASSWAGTPPATNEKLFF. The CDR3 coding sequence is TGCGCCAGCAGCTGGGCCGGGACACCTCCTGCAACTAATGAAAAACTGTTTTTT.

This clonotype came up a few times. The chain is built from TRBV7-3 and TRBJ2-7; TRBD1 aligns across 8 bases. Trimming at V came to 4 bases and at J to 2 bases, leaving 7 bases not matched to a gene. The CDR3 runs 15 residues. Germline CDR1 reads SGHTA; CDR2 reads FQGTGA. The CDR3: CASSSAGTGPYEQYF. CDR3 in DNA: TGTGCCAGCAGCTCCGCCGGGACAGGTCCCTACGAGCAGTACTTC.

The CDR3 bases are TGTGCCAGCAGACCCGGGGGGCTGGAGACCCAGTACTTC. This encodes CASRPGGLETQYF. The V call is TRBV27, the J call TRBJ2-5, with a tentative D call TRBD2 (7 bases). The CDR3 has 13 amino acids. Germline V gene data show CDR1 as MNHEY and CDR2 as SMNVEV (reference sequence). The V end lost 6 bases, the J end lost 5 bases, and 13 bases lay between the germline ends.

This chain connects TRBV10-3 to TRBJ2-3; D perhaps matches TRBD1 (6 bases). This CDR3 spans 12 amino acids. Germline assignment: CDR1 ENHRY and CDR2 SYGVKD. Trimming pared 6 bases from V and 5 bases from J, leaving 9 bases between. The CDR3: CAIRQGKDTQYF. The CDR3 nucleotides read TGTGCCATCAGACAGGGAAAAGATACGCAGTATTTT.

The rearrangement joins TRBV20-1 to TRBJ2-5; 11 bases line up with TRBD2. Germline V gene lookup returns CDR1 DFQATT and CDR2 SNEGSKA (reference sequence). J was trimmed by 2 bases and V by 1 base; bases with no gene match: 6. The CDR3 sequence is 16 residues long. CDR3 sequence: CSARGLLAGVQETQYF. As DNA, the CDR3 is TGCAGTGCTAGAGGGCTACTAGCGGGAGTTCAAGAGACCCAGTACTTC.